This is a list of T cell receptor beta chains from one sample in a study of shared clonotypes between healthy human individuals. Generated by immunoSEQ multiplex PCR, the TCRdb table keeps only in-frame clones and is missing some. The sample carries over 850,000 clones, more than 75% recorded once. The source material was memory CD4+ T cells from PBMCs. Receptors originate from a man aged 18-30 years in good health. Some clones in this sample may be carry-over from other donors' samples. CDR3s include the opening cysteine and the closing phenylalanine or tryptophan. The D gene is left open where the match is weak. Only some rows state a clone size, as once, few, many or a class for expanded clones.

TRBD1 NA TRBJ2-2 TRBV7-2 TGTGCCAGCAGCTTAGCCGGGACAGGGACGAACACCGGGGAGCTGTTTTTT CASSLAGTGTNTGELFF
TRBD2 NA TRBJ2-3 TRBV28 TGTGCCAGCAGTTTAGGCTCAGGGCCCGGGACTAGCGGGAGGGCCACAGATACGCAGTATTTT CASSLGSGPGTSGRATDTQYF
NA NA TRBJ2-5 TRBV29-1 TGCAGCGTTGAGGAGGGCGGTCGGGGAACCCAGTACTTC CSVEEGGRGTQYF
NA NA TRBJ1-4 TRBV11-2 TGTGCCAGCAGCTTAGCGGGGGGGCCAAATGAAAAACTGTTTTTT CASSLAGGPNEKLFF
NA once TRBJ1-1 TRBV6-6 TGTGCCAGCAGTTACCGCTCAGAAGCTTTCTTT CASSYRSEAFF
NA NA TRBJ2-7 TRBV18 TGTGCCAGCTCACCCGAGGTTACTGGCTACGAGCAGTACTTC CASSPEVTGYEQYF
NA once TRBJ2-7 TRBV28 TGTGCCAGCAGCCCAGGGACACTAAACTCCTACGAGCAGTACTTC CASSPGTLNSYEQYF
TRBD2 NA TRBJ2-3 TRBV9 TGTGCCAGCAGCTCTCGGACTAGCGGGAGTACGCATACGCAGTATTTT CASSSRTSGSTHTQYF
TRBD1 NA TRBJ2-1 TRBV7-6 TGTGCCAGCAGCTCCGAGACAGGGCCCAATGAGCAGTTCTTC CASSSETGPNEQFF
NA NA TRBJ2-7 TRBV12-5 TGTGCTAATGGTTCAGAAAACAGGGCCGAGCAGTACTTC CANGSENRAEQYF
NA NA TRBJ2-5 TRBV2 TGTGCCAGCAGTGAAACGGGGCTCCGAGAGACCCAGTACTTC CASSETGLRETQYF
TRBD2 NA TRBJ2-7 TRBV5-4 TGTGCCAGCAGCGCCGGGGGGAGAGGTCCTGGGGAGCAGTACTTC CASSAGGRGPGEQYF
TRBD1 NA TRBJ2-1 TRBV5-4 TGTGCCAGCAGCTTCCAGGACAGGTATTTAAATGAGCAGTTCTTC CASSFQDRYLNEQFF
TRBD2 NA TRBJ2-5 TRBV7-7 TGTGCCAGCAGCGTAGGGACTAGCGGGAGGGCCATTGGGGAGACCCAGTACTTC CASSVGTSGRAIGETQYF
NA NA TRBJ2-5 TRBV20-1 TGCAGTGCTTTAGAAGAGACCCAGTACTTC CSALEETQYF
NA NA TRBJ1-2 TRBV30 TGTGCCTGGAGTGTGAGGGACATAGGCTACACCTTC CAWSVRDIGYTF